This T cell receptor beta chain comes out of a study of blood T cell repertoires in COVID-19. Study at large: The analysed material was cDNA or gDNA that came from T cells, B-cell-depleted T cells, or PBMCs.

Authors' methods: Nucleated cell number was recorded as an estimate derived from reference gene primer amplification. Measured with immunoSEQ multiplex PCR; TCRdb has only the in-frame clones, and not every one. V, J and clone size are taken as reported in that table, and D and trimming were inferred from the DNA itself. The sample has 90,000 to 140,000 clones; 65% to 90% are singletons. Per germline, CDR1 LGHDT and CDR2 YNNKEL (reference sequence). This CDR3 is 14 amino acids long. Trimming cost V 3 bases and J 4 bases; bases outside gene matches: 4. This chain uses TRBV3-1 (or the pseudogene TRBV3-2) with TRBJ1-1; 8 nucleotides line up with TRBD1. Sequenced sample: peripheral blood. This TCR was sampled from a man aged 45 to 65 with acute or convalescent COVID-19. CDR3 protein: CASSQLRGRTEAFF. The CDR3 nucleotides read TGTGCCAGCAGCCAGCTCAGGGGGCGCACTGAAGCTTTCTTT.